This T cell receptor (beta chain) was documented in a study of T-cell memory formation after mild COVID-19. Whole-study context: There were largely donor-specific TCR clusters.

This clonotype occurred a few times. What it recognizes is unknown. Overall study results and limits: Nothing confirmed that second-wave clones peaking on day 37 were specific for SARS-CoV-2. Clones that shrank (day 15 to 85) were balanced CD4/CD8, whereas later expanders leaned CD4+.

5'RACE primed at constant segments yielded TCR alpha and TCR beta cDNA libraries bearing sample barcodes and UMIs. Using its own MiXCR run on the 5' RACE reads, TCRdb lists one record per CDR3 protein. The profile shows roughly 160,000 distinct CDR3 sequences, approximately 10% of them singletons. Germline V gene data show CDR1 as SGHRS and CDR2 as YFSETQ. The CDR3 is made up of 14 amino acids. Trimming removed 5 bases from V and 2 bases from J, with 13 bases in between. Sequenced material: PBMCs or a T cell subset sorted from them (not recorded which). The rearrangement links TRBV5-1 to TRBJ1-2, with D perhaps matching TRBD1 (5 bases). This TCR came from a man between 18 and 29 years old who had mild COVID-19 (a few samples of this study predate the infection). Cell type and time point are not known. This CDR3 reads CASSFVGGNYGYTF. The CDR3 nucleotides are TGCGCCAGCAGTTTTGTCGGGGGAAACTATGGCTACACCTTC.